The 19 T cell receptor beta chains presented below share a single source sample, sequenced in a study of T cell responses to AZD1222 COVID-19 vaccine. This table comes from immunoSEQ multiplex PCR, and its TCRdb copy is limited to in-frame clones, with some not included. The sample consists of 140,000 or so clones, roughly nine tenths of them appearing once. Specimen: peripheral blood, collected on day 0 of AZD1222 vaccination. All receptors derive from an adult in good health.

The DNA for the CDR3 is TGTGCCAGCTCACCAGGGTGGGGTGGTAATTCACCCCTCCACTTT. Translation gives CASSPGWGGNSPLHF. The V call is TRBV18, the J call TRBJ1-6, with unresolved D. This CDR3 region has 15 residues. V lost 2 bases and J 6 bases, leaving 11 bases between the germline ends. The V gene's germline CDR1 is KGHSH and CDR2 LQKENI.

The chain links TRBV7-2 to TRBJ2-1; D gene uncertain. Germline V lookup: CDR1 SGHTA, CDR2 FQGNSA. The CDR3 has 12 amino acids. Between the trimmed V and J ends, which lost 5 bases and 15 bases, there was a span of 17 bases. The CDR3 protein is CASSPPFFGLFF. The CDR3 DNA follows: TGTGCCAGCAGCCCACCCTTCTTTGGTCTGTTCTTC.

The chain carries TRBV21-1 and TRBJ1-6; no check of the table's D call, TRBD1, against the DNA was made. TRBV21-1 is listed as a pseudogene. The CDR3 totals 18 residues. CDR3 amino acids: CAREPGTPLRSYNSPLHF. The DNA of the CDR3 is TGTGCCAGGGAGCCCGGGACACCACTTCGCTCCTATAATTCACCCCTCCACTTT.

As DNA, the CDR3 is TGTGCCAGCAGTGAACAGGGTACTGGCTACACCTTC. Amino acids: CASSEQGTGYTF. This sequence joins TRBV25-1 and TRBJ1-2; D is perhaps TRBD1 (5 bases). The CDR3 runs to 12 residues. V was trimmed by 2 bases and J by 7 bases, leaving 8 bases between them. The germline CDR1 and CDR2 sequences are MGHDK and SYGVNS.

This chain links TRBV7-9 with TRBJ2-1, with 8 bases that match TRBD1. CDR3 size: 16 residues. Germline V gives CDR1 SEHNR, CDR2 FQNEAQ (reference sequence). V lost 5 bases to trimming and J lost 0 bases; unmatched junction nucleotides: 6. The CDR3 DNA is TGTGCCAGCAGCGCAGACAGGGGTTCCTCCTACAATGAGCAGTTCTTC. Translated: CASSADRGSSYNEQFF.

This chain connects TRBV11-2 to TRBJ2-3; D gene uncertain. The CDR3 loop spans 11 amino acids. Germline assignment: CDR1 SGHAT and CDR2 FQNNGV. V lost 5 bases and J lost 4, with 4 bases in between. CDR3 sequence: CASSTADTQYF. The CDR3 nucleotides read TGTGCCAGCAGCACCGCAGATACGCAGTATTTT.

This clone appeared a few times. The rearrangement joins TRBV27 to TRBJ1-5, with D maybe TRBD1 (5 bases). The CDR3 loop spans 15 amino acids. V lost 2 bases and J 3 bases, leaving 11 bases between the germline ends. Germline CDR1 and CDR2: MNHEY and SMNVEV (reference sequence). This CDR3 is CASSLMGGYNQPQHF. The CDR3 DNA is TGTGCCAGCAGTTTAATGGGGGGGTACAATCAGCCCCAGCATTTT.

This chain connects TRBV7-2 to TRBJ2-1, with TRBD2 matching over 15 bases. The CDR3 runs to 19 residues. From germline, CDR1 is SGHTA and CDR2 FQGNSA. The J segment lost 4 bases and the V segment lost 5 bases, leaving 12 bases of the junction unmatched. CDR3 DNA sequence: TGTGCCAGCAGCGATCGCGGGACTAGCGGGGGGTCTGGGTACAATGAGCAGTTCTTC. Its protein is CASSDRGTSGGSGYNEQFF.

The V gene is TRBV12-3 or TRBV12-4, the J gene TRBJ1-1; D is unresolved. CDR3 size: 12 residues. V lost 5 bases and J 6 bases, leaving 10 bases between the germline ends. DNA of the CDR3: TGTGCCAGCAGTCCTGCTGACCCTGAAGCTTTCTTT. Translation: CASSPADPEAFF.

V and J are TRBV5-1 and TRBJ2-7, with 7 nucleotides matching TRBD2. Germline CDR1 is SGHRS and CDR2 is YFSETQ. V trimming: 1 base; J trimming: 0 bases; junction bases outside the gene matches: 4. This CDR3 has 15 amino acids. CDR3 nucleotides: TGCGCCAGCAGCTTGTTTGGGGGGGACTCCTACGAGCAGTACTTC. As protein: CASSLFGGDSYEQYF.

The V and J genes are TRBV7-9 and TRBJ2-1; 11 bases agree with TRBD2. CDR1 is SEHNR and CDR2 is FQNEAQ in the germline V gene (reference sequence). Unmatched junction bases numbered 5, after V lost 4 bases and J lost 6 bases. This CDR3 is built from 15 residues. The CDR3 sequence is CASSWYSGGANEQFF. CDR3 nucleotides: TGTGCCAGCAGCTGGTATAGCGGGGGGGCCAATGAGCAGTTCTTC.

V is TRBV5-1 and J is TRBJ1-2; TRBD1 is a possible D gene (6 bases). This CDR3 has 12 amino acids. V lost 0 bases to trimming and J lost 8 bases, with 8 bases between them. Germline values: CDR1 SGHRS, CDR2 YFSETQ. CDR3 residues: CASSLDRDGYTF. The DNA for the CDR3 is TGCGCCAGCAGCTTGGACAGGGACGGCTACACCTTC.

This chain connects TRBV2 to TRBJ1-5, with 7 bases that match TRBD1. Germline V gene sequence: CDR1 SNHLY, CDR2 FYNNEI. CDR3 length: 15 amino acids. The ends lost 5 bases at V and 5 bases at J; junction bases unmatched: 9. The chain's CDR3 is CASSTPAGGDQPQHF. CDR3 DNA: TGTGCCAGCAGTACCCCGGCAGGGGGAGATCAGCCCCAGCATTTT.

The rearrangement uses TRBV19 and TRBJ2-3; D possibly uses TRBD1 or TRBD2 (5 bases each). The length of the CDR3 is 14 residues. The V gene's germline CDR1 is LNHDA and CDR2 SQIVND (reference sequence). Trimming left V 10 bases short and J 0 bases short, with 14 bases between. The CDR3 protein is CAIGTDTSTDTQYF. In nucleotides, the CDR3 is TGTGCCATAGGGACCGACACTAGCACAGATACGCAGTATTTT.

The chain recombines TRBV5-4 with TRBJ1-1, with D unresolved. V was cut by 6 bases and J by 8 bases, with 11 bases left in between. The CDR3 covers 11 residues. CDR1 and CDR2 (germline): SGHNT, YYREEE (reference sequence). DNA for the CDR3: TGTGCCAGCATCGGACGGAGCGAAGCTTTCTTT. Protein: CASIGRSEAFF.

This chain links TRBV28 with TRBJ2-7; 8 bases agree with TRBD1. CDR1 and CDR2 (germline): MDHEN, SYDVKM. This CDR3 spans 14 amino acids. J was trimmed by 4 bases and V by 6 bases; bases with no gene match: 8. CDR3 region: CASRNRDRLYEQYF. The CDR3 DNA sequence: TGTGCCAGCAGGAACCGGGACAGGCTATACGAGCAGTACTTC. Full variable domain (missing parts from reference TRBV28 and TRBJ2-7): DVKVTQSSRYLVKRTGEKVFLECVQDMDHENMFWYRQDPGLGLRLIYFSYDVKMKEKGDIPEGYSVSREKKERFSLILESASTNQTSMYLCASRNRDRLYEQYFGPGTRLTVT.

The chain couples TRBV7-9 to TRBJ1-5; no firm D call. The V and J ends lost 4 bases and 11 bases respectively, with 15 bases between them. Germline CDR1 reads SEHNR; CDR2 reads FQNEAQ (reference sequence). This CDR3 comprises 13 residues. CDR3 sequence reads: CASSSMDLQSQHF. CDR3 coding DNA: TGTGCCAGCAGCTCAATGGACCTGCAATCCCAGCATTTT.

V is TRBV19 and J is TRBJ1-2, with D perhaps matching TRBD1 (5 bases). Germline assignment: CDR1 LNHDA and CDR2 SQIVND (reference sequence). This CDR3 has 11 residues. The germline V and J ends were trimmed by 10 bases and 7 bases, with 13 bases remaining between them. CDR3 protein: CAIRGVGGYTF. The CDR3 DNA is TGTGCCATCCGAGGGGTGGGTGGCTACACCTTC.

This rearrangement joins TRBV6-5 to TRBJ1-4; TRBD1 agrees at 8 bases. Germline V gene lookup returns CDR1 MNHEY and CDR2 SVGAGI. This CDR3 has 13 residues. Trimming removed 8 bases from V and 3 bases from J; junction bases left unmatched: 2. The CDR3 is CASGQGANEKLFF. The CDR3 DNA follows: TGTGCCAGCGGACAGGGTGCTAATGAAAAACTGTTTTTT.